This is a list of T cell receptor beta chains from one sample in a study of CD8 T cells in Susac syndrome. TCRdb processed the immunoSEQ multiplex PCR reads anew with MiXCR; each CDR3 protein has one entry. Here the sample spans 200,000 to 300,000 distinct CDR3 sequences, 93% being singletons. Material for sequencing was CD4+ T cells from PBMCs. Receptor source: a human donor with multiple sclerosis. The CDR3 runs from the conserved cysteine through the conserved F or W. A D gene is named only where the DNA matches it firmly. A row's size may be missing; if present it is once, few, many or a size class.

D gene: NA
J gene: TRBJ1-2
V gene: TRBV6-5
clone size: NA
CDR3 length: 17
CDR3 DNA: TGTGCCAGCAGTTACTTCCGGGACTACCTCCTCAACTATGGCTACACCTTC
CDR3 protein: CASSYFRDYLLNYGYTF

D gene: TRBD1
J gene: TRBJ2-7
V gene: TRBV28
clone size: NA
CDR3 length: 12
CDR3 DNA: TGTGCCAGCAGTATCTGGACAGGGAGAGGTTACTTC
CDR3 protein: CASSIWTGRGYF

D gene: NA
J gene: TRBJ1-5
V gene: TRBV20-1
clone size: NA
CDR3 length: 14
CDR3 DNA: TGCAGTGCTAGTACCAGGGAATGGGATCAGCCCCAGCATTTT
CDR3 protein: CSASTREWDQPQHF

D gene: NA
J gene: TRBJ1-2
V gene: TRBV5-1
clone size: NA
CDR3 length: 15
CDR3 DNA: TGCGCCAGCAGCACCGACAGTGGCGTTAACTATGGCTACACCTTC
CDR3 protein: CASSTDSGVNYGYTF

D gene: NA
J gene: TRBJ2-5
V gene: TRBV25-1
clone size: NA
CDR3 length: 14
CDR3 DNA: TGTGCCAGCAGTGATCCAAGGGTTGGGGAGACCCAGTACTTC
CDR3 protein: CASSDPRVGETQYF

D gene: NA
J gene: TRBJ1-5
V gene: TRBV12-3/TRBV12-4
clone size: NA
CDR3 length: 14
CDR3 DNA: TGTGCCAGCAGCCCGGACACTAGCAATCAGCCCCAGCATTTT
CDR3 protein: CASSPDTSNQPQHF

D gene: NA
J gene: TRBJ2-3
V gene: TRBV10-3
clone size: NA
CDR3 length: 13
CDR3 DNA: TGTGCCATCAGTGGGACTATCAAGGATACGCAGTATTTT
CDR3 protein: CAISGTIKDTQYF

D gene: NA
J gene: TRBJ1-5
V gene: TRBV6-1
clone size: NA
CDR3 length: 14
CDR3 DNA: TGTGCCAGCAGTGAGCTGGGGCAAATTCAGCCCCAGCATTTT
CDR3 protein: CASSELGQIQPQHF

D gene: NA
J gene: TRBJ2-1
V gene: TRBV3-1
clone size: NA
CDR3 length: 16
CDR3 DNA: TGTGCCAGCACCCACTCGATAGGGAGATTCGACAATGAGCAGTTCTTC
CDR3 protein: CASTHSIGRFDNEQFF

D gene: TRBD2
J gene: TRBJ2-2
V gene: TRBV6-1
clone size: NA
CDR3 length: 16
CDR3 DNA: TGTGCCAGCAGTGAAGCTAGCGGGCGGGGCACCGGGGAGCTGTTTTTT
CDR3 protein: CASSEASGRGTGELFF

D gene: NA
J gene: TRBJ2-3
V gene: TRBV5-1
clone size: NA
CDR3 length: 14
CDR3 DNA: TGCGCCAGCAGCTTGGAATCAGGCACAGATACGCAGTATTTT
CDR3 protein: CASSLESGTDTQYF

D gene: TRBD2
J gene: TRBJ2-1
V gene: TRBV7-9
clone size: NA
CDR3 length: 16
CDR3 DNA: TGTGCCAGCAGCTTATTGGCGGGACTAGCGAGAAATGAGCAGTTCTTC
CDR3 protein: CASSLLAGLARNEQFF

D gene: NA
J gene: TRBJ2-2
V gene: TRBV13
clone size: NA
CDR3 length: 13
CDR3 DNA: TGTGCCAGCAGCTTATCCCAGAGCAGGGAGCTGTTTTTT
CDR3 protein: CASSLSQSRELFF

D gene: TRBD1
J gene: TRBJ2-1
V gene: TRBV27
clone size: NA
CDR3 length: 18
CDR3 DNA: TGTGCCAGGCCCCTCGGTGGGGGGGACAGGGGCCACTACAATGAGCAGTTCTTC
CDR3 protein: CARPLGGGDRGHYNEQFF

D gene: NA
J gene: TRBJ2-1
V gene: TRBV5-1
clone size: NA
CDR3 length: 14
CDR3 DNA: TGCGCCAGCAGCTTGTTGGAAGCTTACAATGAGCAGTTCTTC
CDR3 protein: CASSLLEAYNEQFF

D gene: NA
J gene: TRBJ2-7
V gene: TRBV20-1
clone size: NA
CDR3 length: 11
CDR3 DNA: TGCAGGGGATCGCCAGCCTACGAGCAGTACTTC
CDR3 protein: CRGSPAYEQYF

D gene: NA
J gene: TRBJ1-1
V gene: TRBV6-5
clone size: NA
CDR3 length: 13
CDR3 DNA: TGTGCCAGCAGTTACGGGCGTGGCACTGAAGCTTTCTTT
CDR3 protein: CASSYGRGTEAFF

D gene: NA
J gene: TRBJ2-1
V gene: TRBV19
clone size: NA
CDR3 length: 14
CDR3 DNA: TGTGCCAGTAACGGCGCCCGTTGGAGGAGTGAGCAGTTCTTC
CDR3 protein: CASNGARWRSEQFF

D gene: NA
J gene: TRBJ1-1
V gene: TRBV19
clone size: NA
CDR3 length: 13
CDR3 DNA: TGTGCCAGTAGTTCCGGAGTGAACACTGAAGCTTTCTTT
CDR3 protein: CASSSGVNTEAFF

D gene: NA
J gene: TRBJ1-1
V gene: TRBV7-9
clone size: NA
CDR3 length: 15
CDR3 DNA: TGTGCCAGCACCTGGGAGGGGCACATGAACACTGAAGCTTTCTTT
CDR3 protein: CASTWEGHMNTEAFF

D gene: TRBD1
J gene: TRBJ2-6
V gene: TRBV19
clone size: NA
CDR3 length: 14
CDR3 DNA: TGTGCCACCGAGGACAGGGCCGGGGCCAACGTCCTGACTTTC
CDR3 protein: CATEDRAGANVLTF

D gene: NA
J gene: TRBJ2-2
V gene: TRBV6-6
clone size: NA
CDR3 length: 16
CDR3 DNA: TGTGCCAGCAGTTACAGACCAGGGACGAACACCGGGGAGCTGTTTTTT
CDR3 protein: CASSYRPGTNTGELFF

D gene: NA
J gene: TRBJ1-2
V gene: TRBV20-1
clone size: NA
CDR3 length: 14
CDR3 DNA: TGCAGTGCTCTCAGCGGGACTCCTAACTATGGCTACACCTTC
CDR3 protein: CSALSGTPNYGYTF

D gene: NA
J gene: TRBJ1-1
V gene: TRBV19
clone size: NA
CDR3 length: 13
CDR3 DNA: TGTGCCAGTAGTAGACAGAGCTACACTGAAGCTTTCTTT
CDR3 protein: CASSRQSYTEAFF

D gene: NA
J gene: TRBJ2-5
V gene: TRBV11-2
clone size: NA
CDR3 length: 15
CDR3 DNA: TGTGCCACCTCTCTCCTGGCCCCTCCACAAGAGACCCAGTACTTC
CDR3 protein: CATSLLAPPQETQYF

D gene: TRBD1
J gene: TRBJ2-3
V gene: TRBV29-1
clone size: NA
CDR3 length: 14
CDR3 DNA: TGCAGCGTTCTAGGACAGGTTTACACAGATACGCAGTATTTT
CDR3 protein: CSVLGQVYTDTQYF

D gene: TRBD1
J gene: TRBJ2-7
V gene: TRBV10-3
clone size: NA
CDR3 length: 13
CDR3 DNA: TGTGCCATCACGAGGGGGCCCACCTACGAGCAGTACTTC
CDR3 protein: CAITRGPTYEQYF

D gene: NA
J gene: TRBJ2-5
V gene: TRBV7-9
clone size: NA
CDR3 length: 18
CDR3 DNA: TGTGCCAGCAGCCCTATGCCCTGGGGGGACGGGACCATCGAGACCCAGTACTTC
CDR3 protein: CASSPMPWGDGTIETQYF

D gene: TRBD1
J gene: TRBJ2-1
V gene: TRBV18
clone size: NA
CDR3 length: 14
CDR3 DNA: TGTGCCAGCTGTGGGACAGACTCCTACAATGAGCAGTTCTTC
CDR3 protein: CASCGTDSYNEQFF

D gene: TRBD1
J gene: TRBJ2-7
V gene: TRBV6-5
clone size: NA
CDR3 length: 15
CDR3 DNA: TGTGCCAGCAGTTACTCGAGGGACAGACGATACGAGCAGTACTTC
CDR3 protein: CASSYSRDRRYEQYF

D gene: NA
J gene: TRBJ2-3
V gene: TRBV5-4
clone size: NA
CDR3 length: 12
CDR3 DNA: TGTGCCAGCAGCGCCAACACAGATACGCAGTATTTT
CDR3 protein: CASSANTDTQYF

D gene: NA
J gene: TRBJ2-5
V gene: TRBV6-5
clone size: NA
CDR3 length: 15
CDR3 DNA: TGTGCCAGCGGCCCCTCGATAGCGAGTGTGGAGACCCAGTACTTC
CDR3 protein: CASGPSIASVETQYF

D gene: NA
J gene: TRBJ2-1
V gene: TRBV7-3
clone size: NA
CDR3 length: 12
CDR3 DNA: TGTGCCAGCAGCCCTACAGGAGGGGCGATGTTCTTC
CDR3 protein: CASSPTGGAMFF

D gene: TRBD2
J gene: TRBJ2-3
V gene: TRBV20-1
clone size: NA
CDR3 length: 16
CDR3 DNA: TGCAGTGCTAGTAGAACGGCTAGCGGGGGGACAGATACGCAGTATTTT
CDR3 protein: CSASRTASGGTDTQYF

D gene: NA
J gene: TRBJ2-1
V gene: TRBV20-1
clone size: once
CDR3 length: 14
CDR3 DNA: TGCAGTGCTAGGGAGCGGGTCAGGAACAATGAGCAGTTCTTC
CDR3 protein: CSARERVRNNEQFF

D gene: TRBD2
J gene: TRBJ2-3
V gene: TRBV4-2
clone size: NA
CDR3 length: 17
CDR3 DNA: TGTGCCAGCAGCCCCCCAGTAGAAGCGGGGCGAGCAGATACGCAGTATTTT
CDR3 protein: CASSPPVEAGRADTQYF

D gene: TRBD1
J gene: TRBJ2-2
V gene: TRBV12-3/TRBV12-4
clone size: NA
CDR3 length: 16
CDR3 DNA: TGTGCCAGCAGTTTAGCGGGACAGGGAAGCACCGGGGAGCTGTTTTTT
CDR3 protein: CASSLAGQGSTGELFF

D gene: NA
J gene: TRBJ1-2
V gene: TRBV7-8
clone size: NA
CDR3 length: 15
CDR3 DNA: TGTGCCAGCTCCCGGCGGGGGGCCGGGTGGTATGGCTACACCTTC
CDR3 protein: CASSRRGAGWYGYTF

D gene: TRBD2
J gene: TRBJ2-3
V gene: TRBV9
clone size: once
CDR3 length: 15
CDR3 DNA: TGTGCCAGCAGCGTTAGCGGGGGGACTACAGATACGCAGTATTTT
CDR3 protein: CASSVSGGTTDTQYF

D gene: TRBD2
J gene: TRBJ2-3
V gene: TRBV20-1
clone size: NA
CDR3 length: 14
CDR3 DNA: TGCAGTGCTCTAGCGGGGGGGATCACAGATACGCAGTATTTT
CDR3 protein: CSALAGGITDTQYF